This T cell receptor (beta chain) was captured in a study of Ad26.COV2.S vaccination and SARS-CoV-2 variants. In the study overall: Donor got 5x10^10 or 1x10^11 viral particles of Ad26.COV2.S.

To note about this clone: As yet, its antigen is unknown.

The study's findings and limits: Total T cell responses were possibly underestimated by TCR breadth and depth analyses.

CDR1 is KGHSH and CDR2 is LQKENI in the germline V gene. Trimming took 8 bases from V and 4 from J, leaving 17 bases between them. The CDR3 has 15 amino acids. Here immunoSEQ multiplex PCR was the method, and the copy in TCRdb shows in-frame clones only, minus some. Of roughly 450,000 clones in the sample, about 93% are singletons; the top ten hold less than 15%. This sample's treatment: 19 received Ad26.COV2.S at low or high dose, single or two shots; several received placebo; per-sample allocation not given. Day 63 following the first vaccine or placebo injection was when the samples were taken. This chain connects TRBV18 to TRBJ2-2, with D possibly matching TRBD1 (5 bases). The starting material was peripheral blood, obtained in a trial of Ad26.COV2.S vaccine versus placebo. This TCR was recovered from a person aged 18-65 years who received the Ad26.COV2.S COVID-19 vaccine or a placebo. The CDR3 loop is CASLSFDSPTGELFF. CDR3 DNA: TGTGCCAGCCTTTCCTTCGACAGTCCCACCGGGGAGCTGTTTTTT.